Reported below is one T cell receptor (beta chain). This clonotype was seen repeatedly, ten times or more. No antigen is known for it. No base quality values were provided; no much bigger clone lies one nucleotide off. Libraries were built with RT-PCR. These reads were obtained on an Illumina HiSeq 2500. TCRdb reprocessing: public reads trimmed at Q25 with fastp, clones called with MiXCR, in-frame beta chains kept. Rows are unified per CDR3 protein, each entry keeping the most common DNA and genes. The sample includes roughly 500,000 distinct CDR3 sequences, with approximately 22% observed a single time. The ten largest clones represent 2.5% to 3% of the sample. This sample stems from a study of response to subunit inactivated influenza vaccine (dated by TCRdb to 2017 to 2018). Background on the whole study: Deep quantitative profiling of the T cell receptor repertoire was used in the study to follow responses to a trivalent subunit inactivated influenza vaccine. Study-wide findings and limitations: The authors proposed that each seasonal influenza vaccination may bring in only a limited number of new T cells.

Looking up the germline V gene yields CDR1 SGHVS and CDR2 FQNEAQ. The V and J ends are trimmed by 1 base and 2 bases, leaving 9 bases between them. The CDR3 spans 15 residues, from the cysteine through the phenylalanine. The retained sequence is limited to the CDR3, 45 bases, with the frame set at the first base. The same sample was also used in a study of T cells expressing NK-cell markers. As noted in the second study: 5'RACE template switching, by which a universal primer site and unique molecular identifiers were added, was used to make TCR beta cDNA libraries. In sorted CD3+CD56+NKG2C+, CD3+CD56+NKG2C- and CD3+CD56-NKG2C+ T-cell subsets from eight donors, TCR beta-chain repertoires were profiled. Of the eight sequenced donors, seven were found to be HCMV-seropositive and one was found to be HCMV-seronegative. To restrict sorting to alphabetaTCR-expressing T cells, an anti-gammadeltaTCR antibody was added in several experiments. In roughly 6 donors, the dominant CD3+CD56+NKG2C+ clonotypes ranked among the top 10 CD8+ clonotypes, making up roughly 1.0-7.0% of CD8+ T cells. Those dominant clonotypes were again the most abundant among CD3+CD56-NKG2C+ cells in four donors, at about 28.3-65%. Whether the expanded NKG2C-expressing T cell clones were specific for HCMV antigens was left unclear. Randomly selected healthy volunteers, three men and five women, were used as the eight sequenced donors. To determine HCMV serostatus, a commercial ELISA kit was used to detect HCMV-specific IgG in serum. Peripheral blood mononuclear cells were isolated from blood by Ficoll density gradient centrifugation. Using Miltenyi isolation kits, CD4+ and CD8+ T cells were isolated from PBMC through magnetic immunoseparation. cDNA synthesis was primed from the TCR beta constant segment, followed by two successive PCR amplification steps. Sequencing of the libraries produced 2 x 150 bp reads on Illumina HiSeq 2000/2500, MiSeq or NextSeq. MIGEC was used to demultiplex reads and group reads by UMI, and MiTCR was used to assemble and quantify clonotypes. To remove erroneous sequences, TCR cDNA sequences were retained only when supported by two or more reads. The tcR package was used for downstream repertoire analysis, and clonotypes were matched between fractions using CDR3 nucleotide sequence together with V segment. VDJmatch was used to annotate antigen specificity against VDJdb, with one amino acid substitution in CDR3 allowed.

The chain uses TRBV7-8 and TRBJ1-5; TRBD1 could be the D gene, as 5 bases match. The sequence derives from a man aged 50-59 years who received an inactivated influenza vaccine. Donor details come from another sample of the same person, matched by shared clones. The sample here was CD4+ T cells sorted from PBMCs, taken 11 to 12 days after vaccination. The nucleotides read TGTGCCAGCAGCTTAGTAGGGGCGGGCAATCAGCCCCAGCATTTT. This sequence encodes CASSLVGAGNQPQHF.